This T cell receptor beta chain was sequenced for a study of T-cell memory formation after mild COVID-19. Study summary: TCR clusters mostly belonged to single donors. Study results and caveats: Clones that shrank (day 15 to 85) were balanced CD4/CD8, whereas later expanders leaned CD4+. Contracting CD4+ clones sat mainly in CM and EM; CD8+ in EMRA.

The CDR3 runs to 11 residues. The germline V gene encodes CDR1 SQVTM and CDR2 ANQGSEA. The V end was cut by 3 bases, the J end by 7 bases, with 7 bases between. Constant-segment primers served in 5'RACE that generated TCR alpha and TCR beta cDNA libraries bearing sample barcodes and UMIs. MiXCR, run by TCRdb on the 5' RACE reads, gives a single entry per CDR3 protein. This table has a few hundred thousand distinct CDR3 sequences, around 30% appearing once. Regarding this clonotype: Its antigen is not known.

Sequenced input: PBMCs or a T cell subset sorted from them (not recorded which). The V and J genes are TRBV29-1 and TRBJ2-1; D is ambiguous. The clonotype originates from an adult woman who had mild COVID-19 (a few samples of this study predate the infection). Cell type and time point are not known. This chain's CDR3 is CSVDSGNEQFF. The CDR3 DNA reads as TGCAGCGTTGACAGTGGGAATGAGCAGTTCTTC.